This T cell receptor (beta chain) derives from a study of T cell responses to AZD1222 COVID-19 vaccine. Only in-frame clones appear in the TCRdb table, and some are missing; sequencing was by immunoSEQ multiplex PCR. The sample lists over 55,000 clones; 83% were seen once. Germline V gene lookup returns CDR1 SGHDN and CDR2 FVKESK. This CDR3 spans 15 amino acids. V shed 3 bases, J shed 4 bases, and the junction held 5 bases outside the gene matches. The chain is built from TRBV14 and TRBJ1-4, with 7 bases matching TRBD1. The sequence was obtained from an adult who received the AZD1222 COVID-19 vaccine. The material sequenced was peripheral blood, taken 28 days after the second AZD1222 dose. CDR3 nucleotides: TGTGCCAGCAGCCATCGGACAGGTTTTAATGAAAAACTGTTTTTT. As protein: CASSHRTGFNEKLFF. Full variable domain (outside the CDR3, taken from reference TRBV14 and TRBJ1-4): EAGVTQFPSHSVIEKGQTVTLRCDPISGHDNLYWYRRVMGKEIKFLLHFVKESKQDESGMPNNRFLAERTGGTYSTLKVQPAELEDSGVYFCASSHRTGFNEKLFFGSGTQLSVL.